These 22 T cell receptor beta chains were sequenced from one sample in a study of blood T cell repertoires in COVID-19. Some clones are missing from TCRdb's copy, which holds only in-frame ones; the method was immunoSEQ multiplex PCR. The data show around 200,000 clones, 70% to 90% seen once. Sequencing was performed on PBMCs or T cells enriched from blood (not recorded which). The receptors originated from a man in his forties or fifties who had recovered from COVID-19.

This sequence joins TRBV5-4 and TRBJ1-2; D possibly corresponds to TRBD1 (5 bases). CDR1 is SGHNT, CDR2 YYREEE, per germline (reference sequence). CDR3 length: 17 residues. V dropped 4 bases and J dropped 5 bases, with 24 bases sitting between them. This CDR3 reads CASSGALGHPSAYGYTF. Here the CDR3 DNA reads TGTGCCAGCAGCGGGGCACTCGGACATCCGTCTGCTTATGGCTACACCTTC.

The rearrangement joins TRBV6-1 to TRBJ2-7; D remains unclear. V was clipped by 0 bases and J by 1 base, with 10 bases between them. The CDR3 covers 15 residues. Per germline, CDR1 MNHNS and CDR2 SASEGT. This chain's CDR3 is CASSEAPSSSYEQYF. The CDR3 nucleotides are TGTGCCAGCAGTGAAGCGCCTTCTAGTTCCTACGAGCAGTACTTC.

The chain recombines TRBV11-1 with TRBJ1-5; a possible D gene is TRBD1 (6 bases). Germline V gives CDR1 SGHAT, CDR2 FQDESV (reference sequence). Between the trimmed V and J ends, which lost 2 bases and 7 bases, there was a span of 9 bases. The CDR3 sequence is 13 residues long. The CDR3 nucleotides are TGTGCCAGCAGCTTAAGTACAGGGCAGCCCCAGCATTTT. Encoded protein: CASSLSTGQPQHF.

This chain links TRBV6-4 with TRBJ1-1, with D tentatively TRBD1 (6 bases). This CDR3 has 15 amino acids. The V gene lost 0 bases and the J gene lost 1 base, with 9 bases spanning the gap. The germline V gene encodes CDR1 MRHNA and CDR2 SNTAGT. CDR3 in DNA: TGTGCCAGCAGTGACTCGGAGACAGGGAACACTGAAGCTTTCTTT. Protein: CASSDSETGNTEAFF.

V and J are TRBV9 and TRBJ2-5, with 12 nucleotides matching TRBD2. V gave up 0 bases and J gave up 3 bases; unmatched junction bases: 6. Germline CDR1 is SGDLS and CDR2 is YYNGEE. This CDR3 comprises 17 residues. The chain's CDR3 is CASSVGPSGRVKETQYF. In DNA, the CDR3 is TGTGCCAGCAGCGTAGGGCCTAGCGGGAGGGTAAAAGAGACCCAGTACTTC. The full variable domain, with the rest looked up from reference TRBV9 and TRBJ2-5, is DSGVTQTPKHLITATGQRVTLRCSPRSGDLSVYWYQQSLDQGLQFLIQYYNGEERAKGNILERFSAQQFPDLHSELNLSSLELGDSALYFCASSVGPSGRVKETQYFGPGTRLLVL.

The V and J genes are TRBV30 and TRBJ2-2; the match to TRBD1 covers 7 bases. The length of the CDR3 is 15 residues. Germline CDR1 reads GTSNPN; CDR2 reads SVGIG (reference sequence). The trim removed 0 bases at V and 4 bases at J, leaving 5 bases unmatched. Here the CDR3 reads CAWSVKGTATGELFF. DNA of the CDR3: TGTGCCTGGAGTGTAAAAGGGACAGCCACCGGGGAGCTGTTTTTT. The full variable domain, its missing parts supplied by reference TRBV30 and TRBJ2-2, is SQTIHQWPATLVQPVGSPLSLECTVEGTSNPNLYWYRQAAGRGLQLLFYSVGIGQISSEVPQNLSASRPQDRQFILSSKKLLLSDSGFYLCAWSVKGTATGELFFGEGSRLTVL.

This chain connects TRBV9 to TRBJ2-5, with 8 bases matching TRBD1. Germline values: CDR1 SGDLS, CDR2 YYNGEE. The V and J ends lost 9 bases and 5 bases, in that order; junction bases with no gene match: 6. The CDR3 contains 12 residues. The CDR3 sequence is CATGGPGETQYF. The DNA for the CDR3 is TGTGCCACAGGGGGCCCGGGCGAGACCCAGTACTTC.

J is TRBJ1-4 and V is TRBV9, with 9 positions matching TRBD1. This CDR3 comprises 17 residues. The germline CDR1 and CDR2 sequences are SGDLS and YYNGEE. V lost 4 bases to trimming and J lost 10 bases; unmatched junction nucleotides: 17. The CDR3 DNA follows: TGTGCCAGCAGCCCCCGACAGGGGGTGGGTGAATACCGAAAACTGTTTTTT. This sequence encodes CASSPRQGVGEYRKLFF. Together with reference TRBV9 and TRBJ1-4, the CDR3 gives the full variable domain: DSGVTQTPKHLITATGQRVTLRCSPRSGDLSVYWYQQSLDQGLQFLIQYYNGEERAKGNILERFSAQQFPDLHSELNLSSLELGDSALYFCASSPRQGVGEYRKLFFGSGTQLSVL.

The J gene is TRBJ2-7, the V gene TRBV27; 10 positions match TRBD2. The CDR3 has 15 residues. Germline V lookup: CDR1 MNHEY, CDR2 SMNVEV (reference sequence). With 6 bases clipped from V and 0 bases from J, the junction kept 5 bases outside the gene matches. CDR3 nucleotide sequence: TGTGCCAGCAGGGGTACTAGCGGGGCCTCCTACGAGCAGTACTTC. It is translated as CASRGTSGASYEQYF.

The table lists this clone with a few counts. The gene calls are TRBV27 and TRBJ1-4; 8 bases line up with TRBD1. Germline assignment: CDR1 MNHEY and CDR2 SMNVEV (reference sequence). J lost 8 bases, V lost 4 bases, and 6 bases had no gene match. The CDR3 covers 14 residues. CDR3 DNA sequence: TGTGCCAGCAGTTCCCAGGGGGCAAGAGAAAAACTGTTTTTT. It is translated as CASSSQGAREKLFF.

The V call is TRBV19, the J call TRBJ2-5, with a weak D call TRBD2 (6 bases). Germline-derived CDR1 and CDR2 are LNHDA and SQIVND (reference sequence). V lost 3 bases and J 7 bases, leaving 12 bases between the germline ends. The CDR3 length is 13 residues. The CDR3 DNA follows: TGTGCCAGTAGTATCTTCCTGGAGGGGACCCAGTACTTC. This translates into CASSIFLEGTQYF.

The CDR3 protein is CSVVLGGEVWVDETGGNEQFF. The CDR3 bases are TGCAGCGTTGTATTAGGGGGAGAAGTTTGGGTTGACGAAACGGGAGGGAATGAGCAGTTCTTC. The chain recombines TRBV29-1 with TRBJ2-1; 8 bases map to TRBD2. The CDR3 loop spans 21 amino acids. From germline, CDR1 is SQVTM and CDR2 ANQGSEA. Losses at the gene ends were 4 bases for V and 7 bases for J; bases not matched to a gene: 30.

Worth noting for this clone: At the DNA level, this CDR3 is encoded by other sequences in the same sample as well. The V and J genes are TRBV6-5 and TRBJ1-2; 7 nucleotides match TRBD1. After removal of 6 bases from V and 0 bases from J, the junction contained 4 bases not matched to a gene. This CDR3 has 14 residues. Germline V gene data show CDR1 as MNHEY and CDR2 as SVGAGI. DNA for the CDR3: TGTGCCAGCAGGAGGGACAGTTCTAACTATGGCTACACCTTC. Residues: CASRRDSSNYGYTF.

This sequence joins TRBV7-2 and TRBJ1-2; D unresolved. CDR1 and CDR2 from the germline V gene are SGHTA and FQGNSA. V gave up 0 bases and J gave up 1 base, with 3 bases separating them. The CDR3 totals 13 residues. The CDR3 is CASSLAYNYGYTF. In DNA form, the CDR3 reads TGTGCCAGCAGCTTAGCATATAACTATGGCTACACCTTC.

The chain joins TRBV18 to TRBJ2-4; D remains unclear. Between the trimmed V and J ends, which lost 2 bases and 0 bases, there was a span of 8 bases. The germline CDR1 and CDR2 sequences are KGHSH and LQKENI. CDR3 length equals 15 residues. CDR3 region: CASSPGSLAKNIQYF. The CDR3 bases are TGTGCCAGCTCACCAGGCAGTTTAGCCAAAAACATTCAGTACTTC.

The sample holds one count of this clone. The rearrangement uses TRBV3-1 (or the pseudogene TRBV3-2) and TRBJ2-7, with D possibly TRBD1 on 6 matching bases. Trimming stripped 2 bases from V and 4 bases from J, with 18 bases between. This CDR3 comprises 16 residues. Germline lookup yields CDR1 LGHDT and CDR2 YNNKEL (reference sequence). In DNA, the CDR3 is TGTGCCAGCAGCCAAAGGGTGGGAAGGACAGCTTACGAGCAGTACTTC. Translated, it gives CASSQRVGRTAYEQYF.

V gene TRBV11-2 combines with J gene TRBJ2-1, with 7 bases that match TRBD2. The CDR3 totals 15 residues. CDR1 is SGHAT and CDR2 is FQNNGV in the germline V gene. V shed 5 bases and J 5 bases; nucleotides not matched to a gene: 9. CDR3: CASSPRPSGNNEQFF. The CDR3 coding sequence is TGTGCCAGCAGCCCACGTCCTAGCGGAAACAATGAGCAGTTCTTC.

The rearrangement links TRBV5-5 to TRBJ2-3; 8 nucleotides agree with TRBD2. This CDR3 region has 16 residues. Germline lookup yields CDR1 SGHKS and CDR2 YYEKEE (reference sequence). With 1 base clipped from V and 1 base from J, the junction kept 5 bases outside the gene matches. CDR3 sequence reads: CASSLSLRGGTDTQYF. CDR3 nucleotide sequence: TGTGCCAGCAGCTTGTCTCTGCGGGGGGGCACAGATACGCAGTATTTT.

This clone was counted once. The V and J genes are TRBV6-4 and TRBJ1-2; D is perhaps TRBD1 (6 bases). This CDR3 region has 13 residues. CDR1 and CDR2 from the germline V gene are MRHNA and SNTAGT. V gave up 5 bases and J gave up 6 bases, with 13 bases separating them. CDR3 amino acids: CASSLTGVNGYTF. For the CDR3, the DNA is TGTGCCAGCAGTTTGACAGGAGTTAATGGCTACACCTTC.

This clone was observed many times. This CDR3 is CSASPPSDRVFTDTQYF. The CDR3 DNA reads TGCAGTGCCAGTCCTCCTTCCGACAGGGTCTTCACAGATACGCAGTATTTT. This chain joins TRBV20-1 and TRBJ2-3; 7 nucleotides match TRBD1. The CDR3 length is 17 residues. With 6 bases clipped from V and 2 bases from J, the junction kept 17 bases outside the gene matches. The germline V gene has CDR1 DFQATT and CDR2 SNEGSKA (reference sequence).

This clone was observed a handful of times. The chain couples TRBV7-9 to TRBJ2-5, with D possibly TRBD2 on 6 matching bases. The CDR3 spans 16 residues. Per germline, CDR1 SEHNR and CDR2 FQNEAQ (reference sequence). V lost 0 bases to trimming and J lost 5 bases, with 16 bases between them. This chain's CDR3 is CASSLALLGEAETQYF. The DNA for the CDR3 is TGTGCCAGCAGCTTAGCCCTATTAGGGGAGGCGGAGACCCAGTACTTC.

CDR3: CASSPRQGAGANVLTF. The CDR3 nucleotides read TGTGCCAGCTCACCTAGACAGGGCGCTGGGGCCAACGTCCTGACTTTC. The chain has TRBV18 and TRBJ2-6; TRBD1 aligns across 7 bases. This CDR3 contains 16 residues. Losses at the gene ends were 3 bases for V and 2 bases for J; bases not matched to a gene: 4. The germline CDR1 and CDR2 sequences are KGHSH and LQKENI.